The entry that follows covers one TCR beta chain sequence. Antigen: not known. The CDR3 contains 16 residues. V was pared by 5 bases and J by 11 bases, with 18 bases of the junction left unmatched. From germline, CDR1 is SEHNR and CDR2 FQNEAQ (reference sequence). This sample is part of a study of blood T cells in healthy people across ages. Whole-study results and caveats: Diversity figures based on one million T cells were deemed too low.

A sample-barcoded 5' primer and a J-beta primer mix were used in a second PCR of about 7 to 12 cycles. TCRdb passed the 5' RACE reads through MiXCR, listing each CDR3 protein once. This sample has about 650,000 distinct CDR3 sequences, with about 51% found just once. Sequencing input: blood. The V gene is TRBV7-9, the J gene TRBJ2-5; 9 bases fit TRBD1. The sequence was obtained from a woman aged 80 or older in good health. The CDR3 DNA is TGTGCCAGCAGCGAGAAGACAGGGGGGATGGTTGACGGGCAGTACTTC. This codes for CASSEKTGGMVDGQYF.